Sequencing of this TCR beta chain was carried out in a study of blood T cell repertoires in COVID-19. Study-wide context: Acute and convalescent COVID-19 samples came from the United States, Italy and Spain. In each case, the material was cDNA or gDNA derived from T cells, B-cell-depleted T cells, or PBMCs.

Participant age was roughly 18 to 100 years, and participants resided in 20 to 30 US areas. Cohort assignment relied on participant-reported clinical history. Germline V CDR1 and CDR2: SNHLY, FYNNEI. Trimming stripped 8 bases from V and 4 bases from J, with 9 bases between. The CDR3 is made up of 12 amino acids. TCRdb's table, derived via immunoSEQ multiplex PCR, lists solely in-frame clones and lacks some. The table records approximately 300,000 clones, about 85% of them present only once. The sample taken for sequencing was PBMCs or T cells enriched from blood (not recorded which). This receptor was obtained from a woman aged 25 to 39 who had been exposed to COVID-19. V gene TRBV2 combines with J gene TRBJ1-3, with D possibly matching TRBD1 (6 bases). The CDR3 region is CASAGTGNTIYF. The DNA of the CDR3 is TGTGCCAGCGCCGGGACAGGAAACACCATATATTTT.